Each of the 9 T cell receptor beta chains below was sequenced from the same sample in a study of OX40 agonist ivuxolimab in advanced cancers. Produced via immunoSEQ multiplex PCR; TCRdb's table is partial and in-frame only. The sample includes about 82,000 clones, roughly 88% of them seen just once. The sample consisted of CD4+ or CD8+ T cells sorted from blood, taken in a trial of the OX40 agonist ivuxolimab. Receptor source: an adult with an advanced solid tumor such as melanoma, head and neck, liver or kidney cancer.

This rearrangement joins TRBV10-3 to TRBJ2-3; 8 bases agree with TRBD1. CDR1 ENHRY and CDR2 SYGVKD come from the germline V gene. V dropped 2 bases and J dropped 4; count of bases not matched to a gene: 2. The CDR3 covers 14 residues. The CDR3 loop is CAISEGQGPDTQYF. Written as DNA, the CDR3 is TGTGCCATCAGTGAGGGACAGGGTCCAGATACGCAGTATTTT.

This chain joins TRBV7-2 and TRBJ2-3, with D possibly being TRBD2 (6 bases). The CDR3 consists of 16 residues. The germline V gene encodes CDR1 SGHTA and CDR2 FQGNSA. Trimming took 0 bases from V and 2 from J, leaving 12 bases between them. CDR3 loop: CASSLATTSPTDTQYF. In nucleotides, the CDR3 is TGTGCCAGCAGCTTAGCGACCACTAGCCCCACAGATACGCAGTATTTT.

This chain links TRBV9 with TRBJ1-5, with TRBD1 matching 9 bases. Germline CDR1 SGDLS, CDR2 YYNGEE. With V trimmed by 4 bases and J by 1 base, 3 bases remained unmatched. The CDR3 consists of 15 residues. CDR3 bases: TGTGCCAGCAGCTTCGGACAGGGGAGCAATCAGCCCCAGCATTTT. As protein: CASSFGQGSNQPQHF.

The rearrangement joins TRBV7-2 to TRBJ2-7; TRBD1 is a possible D gene (6 bases). The CDR3 sequence is 15 residues long. The ends were cut back, 1 base at V and 3 bases at J, with 13 bases in the middle. Germline lookup yields CDR1 SGHTA and CDR2 FQGNSA. The CDR3 reads CASSLEGGKVYEQYF. Here the CDR3 DNA reads TGTGCCAGCAGCTTAGAAGGGGGTAAGGTCTACGAGCAGTACTTC.

This chain links TRBV7-3 with TRBJ1-2; no clear D. Trimming left V 5 bases short and J 6 bases short, with 16 bases between. Looked up from germline, CDR1 is SGHTA and CDR2 is FQGTGA. The CDR3 consists of 14 residues. CDR3 nucleotides: TGTGCCAGCAGCACCGGACCGGGCCGGAATGGCTACACCTTC. This encodes CASSTGPGRNGYTF. Combining the CDR3 with reference TRBV7-3 and TRBJ1-2 gives the whole variable domain GAGVSQTPSNKVTEKGKYVELRCDPISGHTALYWYRQSLGQGPEFLIYFQGTGAADDSGLPNDRFFAVRPEGSVSTLKIQRTERGDSAVYLCASSTGPGRNGYTFGSGTRLTVV.

V and J are TRBV11-2 and TRBJ1-1; the D is unclear. V was shortened by 3 bases and J by 3 bases, with 8 bases between the two germline ends. The CDR3 spans 13 residues. Germline V gives CDR1 SGHAT, CDR2 FQNNGV. The CDR3 here is CASSFQRDTEAFF. The CDR3 coding sequence is TGTGCCAGCAGCTTTCAGCGGGACACTGAAGCTTTCTTT.

V usage is TRBV28 and J usage is TRBJ1-5; D is perhaps TRBD1 (5 bases). V was pared by 5 bases and J by 2 bases, with 10 bases between. Germline-derived CDR1 and CDR2 are MDHEN and SYDVKM. The CDR3 has 14 amino acids. CDR3 amino acids: CASSPSGGNQPQHF. In DNA, the CDR3 is TGTGCCAGCAGTCCTTCGGGGGGCAATCAGCCCCAGCATTTT. Supplemented by reference TRBV28 and TRBJ1-5, the full variable domain reads DVKVTQSSRYLVKRTGEKVFLECVQDMDHENMFWYRQDPGLGLRLIYFSYDVKMKEKGDIPEGYSVSREKKERFSLILESASTNQTSMYLCASSPSGGNQPQHFGDGTRLSIL.

V and J are TRBV11-2 and TRBJ2-5; D remains unclear. This CDR3 is 14 amino acids long. CDR1 is SGHAT, CDR2 FQNNGV, per germline. V was shortened by 5 bases and J by 5 bases, with 15 bases between the two germline ends. Written as DNA, the CDR3 is TGTGCCAGCAGCGGAATCCGTTCCGGGGAGACCCAGTACTTC. Protein: CASSGIRSGETQYF.

The chain is built from TRBV30 and TRBJ1-5; 10 nucleotides match TRBD1. Per the germline V gene, CDR1 is GTSNPN and CDR2 is SVGIG (reference sequence). The junction had 6 bases not matched to a gene; V was cut back by 5 bases and J by 2 bases. This CDR3 comprises 15 residues. For the CDR3, the DNA is TGTGCCTGGGCTCAGACAGGGGGCGGCAATCAGCCCCAGCATTTT. Translation: CAWAQTGGGNQPQHF.